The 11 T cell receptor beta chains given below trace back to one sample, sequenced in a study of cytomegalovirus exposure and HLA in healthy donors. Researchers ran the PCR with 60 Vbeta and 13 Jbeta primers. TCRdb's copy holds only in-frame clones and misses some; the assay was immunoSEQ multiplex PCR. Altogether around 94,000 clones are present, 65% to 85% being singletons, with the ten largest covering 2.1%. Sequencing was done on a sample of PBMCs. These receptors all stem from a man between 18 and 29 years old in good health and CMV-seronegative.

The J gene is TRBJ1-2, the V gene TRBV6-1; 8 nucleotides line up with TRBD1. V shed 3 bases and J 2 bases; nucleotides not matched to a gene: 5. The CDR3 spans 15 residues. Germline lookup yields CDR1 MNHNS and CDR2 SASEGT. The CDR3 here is CASSDPRTGNYGYTF. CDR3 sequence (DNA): TGTGCCAGCAGTGACCCCAGGACAGGGAACTATGGCTACACCTTC.

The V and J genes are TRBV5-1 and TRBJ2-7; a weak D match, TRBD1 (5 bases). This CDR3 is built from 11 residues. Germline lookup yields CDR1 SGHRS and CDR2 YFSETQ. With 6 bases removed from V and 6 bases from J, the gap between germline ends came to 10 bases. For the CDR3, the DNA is TGCGCCAGCAATGAAAGGGGCGAGCAGTACTTC. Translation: CASNERGEQYF.

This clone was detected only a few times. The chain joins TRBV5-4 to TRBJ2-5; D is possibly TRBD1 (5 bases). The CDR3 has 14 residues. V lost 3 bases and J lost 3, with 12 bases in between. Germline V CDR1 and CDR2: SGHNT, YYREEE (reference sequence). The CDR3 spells CASSSKTQEETQYF. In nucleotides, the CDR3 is TGTGCCAGCAGCTCGAAAACACAGGAAGAGACCCAGTACTTC.

The CDR3 region is CASSYSGTGTSTIYF. The CDR3 nucleotides are TGTGCCAGCAGTTACAGTGGGACAGGGACGAGCACCATATATTTT. The chain uses TRBV6-5 and TRBJ1-3; the match to TRBD1 covers 9 bases. J lost 9 bases, V lost 2 bases, and 8 bases had no gene match. The CDR3 is 15 amino acids. Looked up from germline, CDR1 is MNHEY and CDR2 is SVGAGI.

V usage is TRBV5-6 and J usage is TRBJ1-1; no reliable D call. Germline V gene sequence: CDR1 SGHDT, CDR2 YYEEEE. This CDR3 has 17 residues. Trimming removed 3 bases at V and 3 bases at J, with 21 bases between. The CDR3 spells CASSSRVSGMAYTEAFF. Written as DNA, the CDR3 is TGTGCCAGCAGCTCAAGGGTTTCCGGGATGGCGTACACTGAAGCTTTCTTT.

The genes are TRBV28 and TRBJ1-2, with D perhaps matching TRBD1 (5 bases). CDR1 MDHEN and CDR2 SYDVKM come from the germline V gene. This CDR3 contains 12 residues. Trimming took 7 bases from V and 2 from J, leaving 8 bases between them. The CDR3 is CASIRGNYGYTF. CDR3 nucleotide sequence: TGTGCCAGCATTCGGGGGAACTATGGCTACACCTTC.

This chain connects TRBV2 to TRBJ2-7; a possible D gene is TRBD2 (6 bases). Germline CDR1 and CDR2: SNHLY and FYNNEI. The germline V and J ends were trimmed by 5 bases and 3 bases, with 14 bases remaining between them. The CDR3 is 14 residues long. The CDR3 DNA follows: TGTGCCAGCAGTCCACGGGCGGGGATCTACGAGCAGTACTTC. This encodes CASSPRAGIYEQYF.

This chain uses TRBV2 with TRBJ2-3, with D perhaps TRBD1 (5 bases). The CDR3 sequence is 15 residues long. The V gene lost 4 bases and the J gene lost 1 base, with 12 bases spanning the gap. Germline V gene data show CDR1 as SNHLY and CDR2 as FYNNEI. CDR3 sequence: CASSGGRGGTDTQYF. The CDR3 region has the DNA TGTGCCAGCAGTGGGGGCCGAGGAGGCACAGATACGCAGTATTTT. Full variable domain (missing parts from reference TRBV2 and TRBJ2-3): EPEVTQTPSHQVTQMGQEVILRCVPISNHLYFYWYRQILGQKVEFLVSFYNNEISEKSEIFDDQFSVERPDGSNFTLKIRSTKLEDSAMYFCASSGGRGGTDTQYFGPGTRLTVL.

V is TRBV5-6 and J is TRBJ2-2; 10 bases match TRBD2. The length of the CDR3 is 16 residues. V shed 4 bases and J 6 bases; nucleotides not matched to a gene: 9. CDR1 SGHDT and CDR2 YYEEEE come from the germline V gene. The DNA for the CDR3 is TGTGCCAGCAGCCTAGGACTAGCGGCGAGGGCCGGGGAGCTGTTTTTT. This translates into CASSLGLAARAGELFF.

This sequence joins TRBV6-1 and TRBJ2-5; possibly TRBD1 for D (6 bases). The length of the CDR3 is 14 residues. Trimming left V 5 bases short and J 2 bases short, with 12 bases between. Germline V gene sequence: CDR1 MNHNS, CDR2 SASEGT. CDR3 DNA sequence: TGTGCCAGCAGTCCAAGGACAGTTCAAGAGACCCAGTACTTC. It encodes CASSPRTVQETQYF.

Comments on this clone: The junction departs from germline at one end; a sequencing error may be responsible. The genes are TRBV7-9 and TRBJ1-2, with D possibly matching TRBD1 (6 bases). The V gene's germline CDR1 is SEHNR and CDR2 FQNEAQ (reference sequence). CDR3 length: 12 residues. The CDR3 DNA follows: TGTTCCAGCAGTAACATGGGGGGGCCTGGTAACTTC. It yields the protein CSSSNMGGPGNF.